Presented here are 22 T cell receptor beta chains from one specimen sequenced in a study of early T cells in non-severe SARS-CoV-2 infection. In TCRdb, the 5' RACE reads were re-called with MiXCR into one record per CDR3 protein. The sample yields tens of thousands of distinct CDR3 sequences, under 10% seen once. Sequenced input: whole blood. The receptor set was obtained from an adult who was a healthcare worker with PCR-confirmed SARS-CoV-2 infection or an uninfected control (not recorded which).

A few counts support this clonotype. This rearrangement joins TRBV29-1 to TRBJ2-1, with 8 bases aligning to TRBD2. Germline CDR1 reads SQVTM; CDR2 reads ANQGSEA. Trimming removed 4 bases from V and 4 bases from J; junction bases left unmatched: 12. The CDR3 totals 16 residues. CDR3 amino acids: CSVVRSGSAGYNEQFF. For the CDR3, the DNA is TGCAGCGTTGTCAGGAGCGGGAGCGCGGGGTACAATGAGCAGTTCTTC.

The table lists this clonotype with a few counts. In DNA, the CDR3 is TGCGCCAGCAGCGCCTACGGAGCGGAGCTGGCTGGGGAGCTGTTTTTT. It yields the protein CASSAYGAELAGELFF. J is TRBJ2-2 and V is TRBV5-1, with a weak D call TRBD2 (5 bases). The germline V gene encodes CDR1 SGHRS and CDR2 YFSETQ. The CDR3 loop spans 16 amino acids. The V end was cut by 4 bases, the J end by 8 bases, with 21 bases between.

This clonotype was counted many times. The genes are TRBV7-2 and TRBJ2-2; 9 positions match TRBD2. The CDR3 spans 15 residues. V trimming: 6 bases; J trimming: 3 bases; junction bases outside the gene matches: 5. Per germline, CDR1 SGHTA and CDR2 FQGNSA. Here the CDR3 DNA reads TGTGCCAGCAGACAAACTAGCGGGTACACCGGGGAGCTGTTTTTT. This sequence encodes CASRQTSGYTGELFF.

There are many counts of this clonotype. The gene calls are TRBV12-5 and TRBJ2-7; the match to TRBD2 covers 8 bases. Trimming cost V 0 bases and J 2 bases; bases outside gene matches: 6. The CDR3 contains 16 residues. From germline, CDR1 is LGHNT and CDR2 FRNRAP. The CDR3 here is CASGLVHGTSPYEQYF. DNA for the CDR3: TGTGCTAGTGGTTTGGTACACGGGACTAGTCCCTACGAGCAGTACTTC.

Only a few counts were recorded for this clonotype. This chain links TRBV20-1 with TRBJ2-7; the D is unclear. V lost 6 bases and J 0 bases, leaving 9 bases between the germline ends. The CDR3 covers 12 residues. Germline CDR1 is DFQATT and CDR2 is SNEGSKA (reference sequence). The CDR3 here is CSADDFSYEQYF. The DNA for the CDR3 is TGCAGTGCGGACGACTTCTCCTACGAGCAGTACTTC.

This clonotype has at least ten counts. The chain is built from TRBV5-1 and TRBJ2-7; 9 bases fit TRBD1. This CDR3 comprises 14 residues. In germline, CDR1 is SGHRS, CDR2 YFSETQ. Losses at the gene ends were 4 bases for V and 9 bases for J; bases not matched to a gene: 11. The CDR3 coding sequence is TGCGCCAGCAGCGCGGACAGGGGAATTAGTGGGCAGTACTTC. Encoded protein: CASSADRGISGQYF.

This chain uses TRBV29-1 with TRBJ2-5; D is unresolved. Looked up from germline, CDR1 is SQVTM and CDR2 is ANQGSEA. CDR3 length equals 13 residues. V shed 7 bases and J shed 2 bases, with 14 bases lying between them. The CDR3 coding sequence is TGCAGCGCTAAGGACGGGTTACAAGAGACCCAGTACTTC. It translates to CSAKDGLQETQYF.

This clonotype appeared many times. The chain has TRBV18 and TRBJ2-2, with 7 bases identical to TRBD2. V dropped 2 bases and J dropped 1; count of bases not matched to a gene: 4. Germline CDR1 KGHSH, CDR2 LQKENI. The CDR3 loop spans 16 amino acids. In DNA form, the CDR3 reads TGTGCCAGCTCACCAGCCCTAGCGGTGAACACCGGGGAGCTGTTTTTT. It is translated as CASSPALAVNTGELFF.

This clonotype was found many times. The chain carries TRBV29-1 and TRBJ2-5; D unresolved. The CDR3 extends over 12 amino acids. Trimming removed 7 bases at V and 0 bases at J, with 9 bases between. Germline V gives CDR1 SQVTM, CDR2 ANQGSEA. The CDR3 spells CSAIWNQETQYF. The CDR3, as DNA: TGCAGCGCCATATGGAACCAAGAGACCCAGTACTTC.

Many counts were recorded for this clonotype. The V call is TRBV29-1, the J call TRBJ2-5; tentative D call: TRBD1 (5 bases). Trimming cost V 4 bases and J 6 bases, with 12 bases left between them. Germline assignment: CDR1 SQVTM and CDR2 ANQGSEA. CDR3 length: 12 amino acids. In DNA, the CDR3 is TGCAGCGTTGTCCCCAGGGAACAGACCCAGTACTTC. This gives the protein CSVVPREQTQYF.

This chain's CDR3 is CASSPRGGQSNQPQHF. CDR3 bases: TGTGCCAGCAGTCCTAGAGGGGGACAGTCCAATCAGCCCCAGCATTTT. J is TRBJ1-5 and V is TRBV6-1; TRBD1 aligns across 7 bases. V was pared by 5 bases and J by 3 bases, with 10 bases of the junction left unmatched. Looked up from germline, CDR1 is MNHNS and CDR2 is SASEGT. The CDR3 length is 16 residues.

CDR3 sequence (DNA): TGTGCCAGCAGCTTAGGTGTGGGGGAAGCTTTCTTT. It translates to CASSLGVGEAFF. The J gene is TRBJ1-1, the V gene TRBV13; no clear D gene. The length of the CDR3 is 12 residues. The germline V gene has CDR1 PRHDT and CDR2 FYEKMQ (reference sequence). V was trimmed by 0 bases and J by 8 bases, leaving 7 bases between them. The full variable domain, with the rest looked up from reference TRBV13 and TRBJ1-1, is AAGVIQSPRHLIKEKRETATLKCYPIPRHDTVYWYQQGPGQDPQFLISFYEKMQSDKGSIPDRFSAQQFSDYHSELNMSSLELGDSALYFCASSLGVGEAFFGQGTRLTVV.

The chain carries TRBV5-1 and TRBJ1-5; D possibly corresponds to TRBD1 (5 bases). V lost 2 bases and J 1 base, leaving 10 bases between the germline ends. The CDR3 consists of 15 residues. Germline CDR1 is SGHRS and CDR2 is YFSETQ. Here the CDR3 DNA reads TGCGCCAGCAGCTTAGAAGGGACGAGCAATCAGCCCCAGCATTTT. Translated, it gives CASSLEGTSNQPQHF.

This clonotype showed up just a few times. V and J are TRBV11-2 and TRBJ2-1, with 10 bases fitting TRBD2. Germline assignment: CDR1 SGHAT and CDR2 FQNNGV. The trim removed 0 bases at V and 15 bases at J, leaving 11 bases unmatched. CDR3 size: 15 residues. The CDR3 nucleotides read TGTGCCAGCAGCTTAGATGCCCTAGCGGGAGCTCTCAGGTTCTTC. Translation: CASSLDALAGALRFF.

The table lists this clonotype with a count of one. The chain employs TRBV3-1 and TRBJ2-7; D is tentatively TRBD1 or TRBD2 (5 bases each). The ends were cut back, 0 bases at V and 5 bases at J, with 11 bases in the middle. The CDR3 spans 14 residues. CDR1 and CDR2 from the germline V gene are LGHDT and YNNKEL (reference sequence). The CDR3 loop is CASSQEGVSHEQYF. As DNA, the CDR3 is TGTGCCAGCAGCCAAGAGGGGGTTTCGCACGAGCAGTACTTC.

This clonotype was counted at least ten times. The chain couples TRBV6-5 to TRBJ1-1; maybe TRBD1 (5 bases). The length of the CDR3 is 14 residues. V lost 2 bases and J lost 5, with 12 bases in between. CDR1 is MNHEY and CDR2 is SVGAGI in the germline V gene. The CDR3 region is CASSYDGGRTEAFF. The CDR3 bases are TGTGCCAGCAGTTACGACGGGGGGAGGACTGAAGCTTTCTTT.

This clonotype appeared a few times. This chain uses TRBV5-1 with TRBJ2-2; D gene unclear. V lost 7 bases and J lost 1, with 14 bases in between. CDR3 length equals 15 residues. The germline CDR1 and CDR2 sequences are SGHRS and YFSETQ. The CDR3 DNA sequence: TGCGCCAGCCGACTCGAAGTCTGGAACACCGGGGAGCTGTTTTTT. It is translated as CASRLEVWNTGELFF.

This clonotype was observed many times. This CDR3 reads CASSGVAMNEQFF. The CDR3 DNA reads TGTGCCAGCAGCGGGGTAGCGATGAATGAGCAGTTCTTC. The chain employs TRBV5-6 and TRBJ2-1, with D perhaps matching TRBD2 (5 bases). Per germline, CDR1 SGHDT and CDR2 YYEEEE. The length of the CDR3 is 13 residues. V gave up 4 bases and J gave up 7 bases, with 12 bases separating them.

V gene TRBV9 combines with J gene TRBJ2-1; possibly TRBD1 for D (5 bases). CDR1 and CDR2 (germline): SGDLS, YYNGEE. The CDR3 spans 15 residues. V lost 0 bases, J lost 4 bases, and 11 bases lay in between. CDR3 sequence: CASSVEGREYNEQFF. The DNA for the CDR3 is TGTGCCAGCAGCGTAGAGGGCAGGGAATACAATGAGCAGTTCTTC. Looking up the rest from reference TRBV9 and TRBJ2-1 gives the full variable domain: DSGVTQTPKHLITATGQRVTLRCSPRSGDLSVYWYQQSLDQGLQFLIQYYNGEERAKGNILERFSAQQFPDLHSELNLSSLELGDSALYFCASSVEGREYNEQFFGPGTRLTVL.

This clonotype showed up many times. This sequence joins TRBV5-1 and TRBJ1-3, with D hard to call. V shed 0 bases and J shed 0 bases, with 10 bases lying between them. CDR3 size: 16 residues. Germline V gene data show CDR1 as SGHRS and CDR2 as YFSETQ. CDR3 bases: TGCGCCAGCAGCTTGGGCGCCAGGAGCTCTGGAAACACCATATATTTT. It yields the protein CASSLGARSSGNTIYF. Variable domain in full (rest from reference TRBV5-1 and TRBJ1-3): KAGVTQTPRYLIKTRGQQVTLSCSPISGHRSVSWYQQTPGQGLQFLFEYFSETQRNKGNFPGRFSGRQFSNSRSEMNVSTLELGDSALYLCASSLGARSSGNTIYFGEGSWLTVV.

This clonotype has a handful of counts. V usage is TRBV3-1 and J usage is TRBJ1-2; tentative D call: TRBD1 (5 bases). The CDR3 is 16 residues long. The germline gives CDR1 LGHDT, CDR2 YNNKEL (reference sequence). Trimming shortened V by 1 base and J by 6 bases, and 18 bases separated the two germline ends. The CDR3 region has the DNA TGTGCCAGCAGCCAAGGACGCGGGGGACTTCACGATGGCTACACCTTC. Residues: CASSQGRGGLHDGYTF.

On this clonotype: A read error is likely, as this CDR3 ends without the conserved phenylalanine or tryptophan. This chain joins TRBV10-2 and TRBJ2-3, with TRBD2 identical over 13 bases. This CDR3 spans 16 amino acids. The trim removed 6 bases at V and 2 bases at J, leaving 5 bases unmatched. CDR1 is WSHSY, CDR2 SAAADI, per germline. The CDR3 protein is CASSGGLAGFTDTQYS. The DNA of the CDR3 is TGCGCCAGCAGCGGGGGACTAGCGGGATTCACAGATACGCAGTATTCT.